A selection of T cell receptor beta chains follows, all from one sample in a study of T cells after yellow fever vaccination. A single record per CDR3 protein comes from TCRdb applying MiXCR to the 5' RACE reads. The sample lists 340,000 or so distinct CDR3 sequences; around 13% were seen once. The source was CD4+ T cells sorted from PBMCs, collected 15 days after the yellow fever booster vaccination. These receptors originate from a man aged 18 to 35 who received the YFV17D yellow fever vaccine. The CDR3 runs from the conserved cysteine through the conserved F or W. D genes are given only for firm matches. The size entry is marked missing in some rows and otherwise reads once, few, many or a size class.

>TRBV12-3/TRBV12-4|NA|TRBJ2-2|NA
CASSSRQPGSGELFF
TGTGCCAGCAGTTCCCGACAGCCGGGTTCCGGGGAGCTGTTTTTT
>TRBV15|NA|TRBJ1-1|NA
CATSNRAENTEAFF
TGTGCCACCAGCAACAGGGCTGAGAACACTGAAGCTTTCTTT
>TRBV27|NA|TRBJ1-2|TRBD1
CAREGQDGYTF
TGTGCCAGGGAGGGACAGGACGGCTACACCTTC
>TRBV20-1|many|TRBJ1-5|NA
CSALRSPNQPQHF
TGCAGTGCCCTCAGGTCCCCCAATCAGCCCCAGCATTTT
>TRBV27|few|TRBJ1-2|TRBD1
CASSLSGQGANGYTF
TGTGCCAGCAGTTTATCGGGACAGGGGGCGAATGGCTACACCTTC
>TRBV6-2/TRBV6-3|many|TRBJ2-3|NA
CASSYGGASTDTQYF
TGTGCCAGCAGTTACGGCGGGGCCAGCACAGATACGCAGTATTTT
>TRBV7-9|many|TRBJ2-1|NA
CASSYTFNRPNEQFF
TGTGCCAGCAGCTATACATTCAACAGGCCCAATGAGCAGTTCTTC
>TRBV9|NA|TRBJ2-3|TRBD2
CASSGRGGEDTQYF
TGTGCCAGCAGCGGCCGGGGGGGCGAAGATACGCAGTATTTT
>TRBV7-2|NA|TRBJ1-4|TRBD1
CASSLAGGREKLFF
TGTGCCAGCAGCTTAGCAGGGGGCCGAGAAAAACTGTTTTTT
>TRBV7-8|many|TRBJ2-1|NA
CASSIGRYNEQFF
TGTGCCAGCAGCATTGGGAGGTACAATGAGCAGTTCTTC
>TRBV28|NA|TRBJ1-2|NA
CASSFGWVYGYTF
TGTGCCAGCAGCTTCGGATGGGTCTATGGCTACACCTTC
>TRBV4-1|NA|TRBJ1-2|NA
CASSHSGRRNYGYTF
TGCGCCAGCAGCCATTCAGGGAGGAGGAACTATGGCTACACCTTC
>TRBV20-1|many|TRBJ1-6|NA
CSAREVAGSPLHF
TGCAGTGCTAGAGAGGTGGCGGGTTCACCCCTCCACTTT
>TRBV5-1|few|TRBJ2-7|NA
CASSPGGQAYEQYF
TGCGCCAGCAGCCCCGGCGGCCAAGCTTACGAGCAGTACTTC
>TRBV6-5|few|TRBJ2-1|TRBD1
CASSYAGGQGINEQFF
TGTGCCAGCAGTTACGCTGGAGGACAGGGTATTAATGAGCAGTTCTTC
>TRBV7-2|NA|TRBJ2-5|NA
CASSSWTGSETQYF
TGTGCCAGCAGCTCCTGGACTGGGTCGGAGACCCAGTACTTC
>TRBV9|many|TRBJ2-1|NA
CASSSGLYNEQFF
TGTGCCAGCAGCTCCGGACTCTACAATGAGCAGTTCTTC
>TRBV7-9|many|TRBJ1-1|TRBD1
CASSLVGTGSRGAFF
TGTGCCAGCAGCTTAGTTGGGACAGGATCCCGCGGGGCTTTCTTT
>TRBV7-3|few|TRBJ2-3|TRBD2
CASSLTSGGAQYF
TGTGCCAGCAGCTTAACTAGCGGGGGGGCGCAGTATTTT
>TRBV4-3|NA|TRBJ2-2|NA
CASSQENGVAGELFF
TGCGCCAGCAGCCAAGAGAACGGGGTAGCCGGGGAGCTGTTTTTT
>TRBV20-1|many|TRBJ2-7|TRBD2
CSARTSGGYGEQYF
TGCAGTGCTAGGACTAGCGGGGGCTACGGGGAGCAGTACTTC
>TRBV12-3/TRBV12-4|NA|TRBJ1-2|NA
CASSFAGLHYGYTF
TGTGCCAGCAGCTTCGCCGGGCTTCACTATGGCTACACCTTC
>TRBV2|many|TRBJ2-2|NA
CASSEARGFGELFF
TGTGCCAGCAGTGAAGCGAGGGGGTTCGGGGAGCTGTTTTTT
>TRBV5-1|many|TRBJ2-5|NA
CASSLEQGERYF
TGCGCCAGCAGCCTGGAACAGGGTGAAAGGTACTTC
>TRBV5-1|many|TRBJ1-6|TRBD1
CASSLEGTGVSPLHF
TGCGCCAGCAGCTTGGAAGGGACAGGGGTTTCACCCCTCCACTTT
>TRBV7-9|few|TRBJ1-3|NA
CASNTRAGNTIYF
TGTGCCAGCAATACCAGGGCTGGAAACACCATATATTTT
>TRBV18|few|TRBJ1-2|NA
CATSDRRLFSGYTF
TGTGCCACCTCCGACAGGCGCCTGTTCAGTGGCTACACCTTC
>TRBV5-6|NA|TRBJ2-1|TRBD2
CASTPGTNSYNEQFF
TGTGCCAGTACCCCGGGGACTAACTCCTACAATGAGCAGTTCTTC
>TRBV19|many|TRBJ2-2|TRBD2
CASIPRTSPNTGELFF
TGTGCCAGTATTCCCCGGACTAGCCCGAACACCGGGGAGCTGTTTTTT
>TRBV5-1|few|TRBJ1-5|TRBD1
CASSIGTGVGQPQHF
TGCGCCAGCAGCATTGGGACAGGGGTTGGTCAGCCCCAGCATTTT
>TRBV5-1|few|TRBJ1-1|NA
CASSLQTHNTEAFF
TGCGCCAGCAGCTTGCAGACACATAACACTGAAGCTTTCTTT
>TRBV5-1|NA|TRBJ2-5|NA
CASSLATGKQETQYF
TGCGCCAGCAGTCTAGCCACAGGGAAACAAGAGACCCAGTACTTC
>TRBV5-1|many|TRBJ2-5|NA
CASSFLGETQYF
TGCGCCAGCAGCTTCCTTGGGGAGACCCAGTACTTC
>TRBV7-9|NA|TRBJ1-1|TRBD1
CASSPGTGENEAFF
TGTGCCAGCAGCCCCGGGACAGGGGAAAATGAAGCTTTCTTT
>TRBV7-3|NA|TRBJ2-1|NA
CASSAGSEQFF
TGTGCCAGCAGCGCGGGGAGTGAGCAGTTCTTC
>TRBV7-2|NA|TRBJ2-2|TRBD2
CASRGLAGTNTGELFF
TGTGCCAGCAGGGGACTAGCGGGGACGAACACCGGGGAGCTGTTTTTT